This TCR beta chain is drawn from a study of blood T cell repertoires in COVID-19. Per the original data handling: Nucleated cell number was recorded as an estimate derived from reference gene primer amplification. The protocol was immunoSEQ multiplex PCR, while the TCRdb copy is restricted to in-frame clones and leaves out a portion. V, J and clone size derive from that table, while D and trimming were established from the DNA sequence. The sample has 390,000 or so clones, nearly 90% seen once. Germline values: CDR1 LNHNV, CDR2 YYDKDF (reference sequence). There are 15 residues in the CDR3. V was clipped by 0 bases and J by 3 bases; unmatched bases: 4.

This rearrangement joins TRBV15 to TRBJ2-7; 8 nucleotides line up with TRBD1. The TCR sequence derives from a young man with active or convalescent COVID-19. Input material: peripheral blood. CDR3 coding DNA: TGTGCCACCAGCAGAGATGGACAGGGATACTACGAGCAGTACTTC. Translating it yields CATSRDGQGYYEQYF.